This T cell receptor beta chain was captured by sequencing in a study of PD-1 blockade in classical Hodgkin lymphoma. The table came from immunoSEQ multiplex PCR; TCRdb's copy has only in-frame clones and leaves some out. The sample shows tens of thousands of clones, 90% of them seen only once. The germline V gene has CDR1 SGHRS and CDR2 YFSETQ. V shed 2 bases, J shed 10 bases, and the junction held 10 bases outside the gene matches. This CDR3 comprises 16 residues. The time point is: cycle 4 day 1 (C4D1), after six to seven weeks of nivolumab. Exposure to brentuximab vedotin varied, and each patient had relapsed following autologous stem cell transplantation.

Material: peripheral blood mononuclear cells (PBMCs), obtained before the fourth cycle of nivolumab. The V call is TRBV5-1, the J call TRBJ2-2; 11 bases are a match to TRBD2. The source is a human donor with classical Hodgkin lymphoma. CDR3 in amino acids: CASSFRLAGNSKELFF. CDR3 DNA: TGCGCCAGCAGCTTCCGACTAGCGGGGAATAGTAAGGAGCTGTTTTTT. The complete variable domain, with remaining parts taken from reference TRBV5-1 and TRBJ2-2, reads KAGVTQTPRYLIKTRGQQVTLSCSPISGHRSVSWYQQTPGQGLQFLFEYFSETQRNKGNFPGRFSGRQFSNSRSEMNVSTLELGDSALYLCASSFRLAGNSKELFFGEGSRLTVL.